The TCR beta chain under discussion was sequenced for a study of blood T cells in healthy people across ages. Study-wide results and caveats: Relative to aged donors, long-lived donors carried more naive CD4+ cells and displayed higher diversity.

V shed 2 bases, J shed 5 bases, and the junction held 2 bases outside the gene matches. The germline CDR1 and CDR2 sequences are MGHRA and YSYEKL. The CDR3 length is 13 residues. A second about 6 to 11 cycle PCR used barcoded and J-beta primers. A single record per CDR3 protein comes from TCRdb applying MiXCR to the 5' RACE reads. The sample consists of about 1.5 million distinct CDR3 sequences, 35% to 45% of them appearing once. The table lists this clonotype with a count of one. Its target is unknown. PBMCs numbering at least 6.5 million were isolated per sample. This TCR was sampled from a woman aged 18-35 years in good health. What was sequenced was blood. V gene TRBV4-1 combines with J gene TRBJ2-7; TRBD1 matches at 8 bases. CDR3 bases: TGCGCCAGCAGCCAACCGACAGGGGACGAGCAGTACTTC. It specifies CASSQPTGDEQYF.